This T cell receptor beta chain was captured by sequencing in a study of blood T cell repertoires in COVID-19. Study in general: From the United States, Italy and Spain came samples of acute and convalescent COVID-19. In each case, the material was cDNA or gDNA derived from T cells, B-cell-depleted T cells, or PBMCs.

The germline V and J ends were trimmed by 2 bases and 4 bases, with 18 bases remaining between them. The length of the CDR3 is 16 residues. Germline V gives CDR1 SGHKS, CDR2 YYEKEE (reference sequence). A few counts support this clone. In the original analysis: It was from reference gene primer amplification that nucleated cell counts were estimated. Method: immunoSEQ multiplex PCR; TCRdb's copy keeps in-frame clones and lacks some. That table gives V, J and clone size, and the DNA gave D and trimming. In the table there are some 160,000 clones, approximately 91% of which are singletons. The material sequenced was peripheral blood. The clonotype originates from a man between 18 and 29 years old with acute or convalescent COVID-19. The chain uses TRBV5-5 and TRBJ1-2; the D gene is possibly TRBD1 (6 bases). CDR3 region: CASSFPGVNPIYGYTF. Written as DNA, the CDR3 is TGTGCCAGCAGCTTCCCAGGGGTCAACCCGATCTATGGCTACACCTTC.